This T cell receptor (beta chain) stems from a study of control samples from healthy donors and cancer patients (dated by TCRdb to about 2020). The library was produced with the immunoSEQ multiplex PCR assay. The table comes from immuneACCESS by way of TCRdb, which keeps in-frame sequences with V and J called. Part of the clones is missing from these tables; in studies checked, under half for an unresolved V gene and the rest for unknown reasons. This sample lists about 78,000 clones; roughly nine tenths were detected once. Approximately 7.6% of the sample is held by the ten biggest clonotypes. Looking up the germline V gene yields CDR1 MDHEN and CDR2 SYDVKM. The CDR3 runs 14 amino acids, cysteine and phenylalanine included. The DNA shown is the 42-base CDR3, in frame from base 1. Trimmed from V: 6 bases; trimmed from J: 0 bases; junction bases lacking a gene match: 2. A remark on this clone: Its cognate antigen has yet to be identified. Base qualities are not recorded, but no much larger clone differs from it by a single base.

The V and J genes are TRBV28 and TRBJ2-3; TRBD2 aligns with 8 central bases. The TCR comes from a woman aged 60 to 75 in good health. The specimen sequenced was blood. The CDR3 reads as follows: CASRTGGSTDTQYF. The nucleotides are TGTGCCAGCAGGACGGGGGGGAGCACAGATACGCAGTATTTT.